A single sample is the source of the 26 T cell receptor beta chains below, sequenced in a study of cytomegalovirus exposure and HLA in healthy donors. Measured with immunoSEQ multiplex PCR; TCRdb has only the in-frame clones, and not every one. The repertoire has more than 95,000 clones, about nine tenths of them found once; the top ten carry about 4.4%. The specimen was PBMCs. All receptors come from a man aged 18 to 29 in good health and CMV-seropositive.

This rearrangement joins TRBV10-1 to TRBJ2-1; no firm D call. The CDR3 has 14 amino acids. With 4 bases removed from V and 4 bases from J, the gap between germline ends came to 11 bases. From germline, CDR1 is WNHNN and CDR2 SYGVQD (reference sequence). In DNA, the CDR3 is TGCGCCAGCAGTGTGGGCAGCCTGTACAATGAGCAGTTCTTC. Its translation is CASSVGSLYNEQFF.

The V gene is TRBV4-1, the J gene TRBJ2-5; 7 nucleotides agree with TRBD1. Unmatched junction bases numbered 6, after V lost 4 bases and J lost 4 bases. Germline V gene data show CDR1 as MGHRA and CDR2 as YSYEKL. This CDR3 has 14 residues. DNA for the CDR3: TGCGCCAGCAGCCTAGACAGGGTGATAGAGACCCAGTACTTC. Translated: CASSLDRVIETQYF.

The chain links TRBV29-1 to TRBJ1-1; no clear D. Germline CDR1 reads SQVTM; CDR2 reads ANQGSEA. The length of the CDR3 is 15 residues. With 6 bases removed from V and 0 bases from J, the gap between germline ends came to 17 bases. CDR3 in amino acids: CSVRESWAMNTEAFF. CDR3 nucleotides: TGCAGCGTGAGAGAATCGTGGGCAATGAACACTGAAGCTTTCTTT.

CDR3 region: CASQLEGQEQYF. The CDR3 nucleotides are TGTGCCAGCCAATTAGAGGGACAGGAGCAGTACTTC. The rearrangement links TRBV2 to TRBJ2-7, with 7 bases matching TRBD1. Germline V gene lookup returns CDR1 SNHLY and CDR2 FYNNEI. The trim removed 8 bases at V and 7 bases at J, leaving 8 bases unmatched. The length of the CDR3 is 12 residues.

This chain joins TRBV5-5 and TRBJ2-3; D perhaps matches TRBD2 (5 bases). V lost 0 bases to trimming and J lost 5 bases, with 10 bases between them. Per germline, CDR1 SGHKS and CDR2 YYEKEE (reference sequence). CDR3 length: 14 residues. The CDR3: CASSLERAGDTQYF. The CDR3 DNA reads TGTGCCAGCAGCTTGGAGAGGGCGGGAGATACGCAGTATTTT.

V is TRBV27 and J is TRBJ1-6; unclear D gene. Germline CDR1 is MNHEY and CDR2 is SMNVEV (reference sequence). Trimming cost V 3 bases and J 9 bases, with 21 bases left between them. The CDR3 has 17 amino acids. CDR3 protein: CASSLRGWGSGASPLHF. Here the CDR3 DNA reads TGTGCCAGCAGTTTGCGCGGGTGGGGTTCTGGTGCTTCACCCCTCCACTTT.

The chain uses TRBV28 and TRBJ2-3; 7 positions agree with TRBD2. The germline V gene has CDR1 MDHEN and CDR2 SYDVKM. Trimming removed 5 bases from V and 4 bases from J; junction bases left unmatched: 12. The CDR3 length is 16 residues. The CDR3 protein is CASSPLSGARPDTQYF. CDR3 nucleotides: TGTGCCAGCAGTCCACTAAGCGGGGCGAGACCAGATACGCAGTATTTT.

The chain carries TRBV10-3 and TRBJ2-1; TRBD2 agrees at 7 bases. With V trimmed by 5 bases and J by 8 bases, 9 bases remained unmatched. The germline CDR1 and CDR2 sequences are ENHRY and SYGVKD. The CDR3 has 14 residues. The CDR3 reads CAISTGPRGDEQFF. DNA for the CDR3: TGTGCCATCAGTACTGGGCCTCGGGGGGATGAGCAGTTCTTC.

This chain connects TRBV19 to TRBJ2-7; D is uncertain. The CDR3 has 15 amino acids. V was shortened by 1 base and J by 3 bases, with 13 bases between the two germline ends. The germline gives CDR1 LNHDA, CDR2 SQIVND (reference sequence). The CDR3 DNA is TGTGCCAGTAGTATAGGATACGGAGTGTTCTACGAGCAGTACTTC. Protein sequence: CASSIGYGVFYEQYF.

V gene TRBV5-1 combines with J gene TRBJ2-2, with 7 bases fitting TRBD1. The CDR3 consists of 14 residues. V lost 4 bases and J lost 4; bases outside the gene matches: 4. The germline V gene has CDR1 SGHRS and CDR2 YFSETQ. Here the CDR3 reads CASSEGTVTGELFF. The CDR3 bases are TGCGCCAGCAGCGAGGGGACAGTCACCGGGGAGCTGTTTTTT. The complete variable domain, with remaining parts taken from reference TRBV5-1 and TRBJ2-2, reads KAGVTQTPRYLIKTRGQQVTLSCSPISGHRSVSWYQQTPGQGLQFLFEYFSETQRNKGNFPGRFSGRQFSNSRSEMNVSTLELGDSALYLCASSEGTVTGELFFGEGSRLTVL.

V gene TRBV5-4 combines with J gene TRBJ1-4, with 8 bases matching TRBD1. Germline V gene data show CDR1 as SGHNT and CDR2 as YYREEE (reference sequence). The CDR3 has 13 amino acids. Germline trimming cut 4 bases from V and 11 bases from J; bases unmatched to any gene: 7. The DNA for the CDR3 is TGTGCCAGCAGCCTGGACAGGGTTGGTAAACTGTTTTTT. As protein: CASSLDRVGKLFF.

The rearrangement joins TRBV5-1 to TRBJ2-1, with no clear D. This CDR3 has 16 amino acids. The V end lost 0 bases, the J end lost 0 bases, and 10 bases lay between the germline ends. Germline CDR1 SGHRS, CDR2 YFSETQ. CDR3 sequence reads: CASSLATRGSYNEQFF. CDR3 bases: TGCGCCAGCAGCTTGGCTACGAGAGGCTCCTACAATGAGCAGTTCTTC.

This sequence joins TRBV28 and TRBJ1-5, with 8 nucleotides matching TRBD1. Germline CDR1 MDHEN, CDR2 SYDVKM. V shed 8 bases, J shed 5 bases, and the junction held 14 bases outside the gene matches. The CDR3 spans 16 residues. CDR3 DNA sequence: TGTGCCAGCCGCAACAGAAGACAGGGGCGGGATCAGCCCCAGCATTTT. Encoded protein: CASRNRRQGRDQPQHF.

The gene calls are TRBV4-1 and TRBJ2-2, with 13 bases lining up with TRBD2. Germline assignment: CDR1 MGHRA and CDR2 YSYEKL. The V gene end was trimmed by 2 bases and the J gene end by 4 bases; junction bases not matched to a gene: 4. CDR3 size: 17 residues. The DNA of the CDR3 is TGCGCCAGCAGCCAATCAACTAGCGGGGGGGCCACCGGGGAGCTGTTTTTT. Protein product: CASSQSTSGGATGELFF.

The chain has TRBV27 and TRBJ2-5; 8 bases are a match to TRBD2. J lost 6 bases, V lost 2 bases, and 5 bases had no gene match. The CDR3 has 14 residues. The germline V gene has CDR1 MNHEY and CDR2 SMNVEV (reference sequence). DNA for the CDR3: TGTGCCAGCAGTTTAGCGGGGGGCCCCAAGACCCAGTACTTC. Protein sequence: CASSLAGGPKTQYF.

This chain joins TRBV5-1 and TRBJ2-2, with a tentative D call TRBD2 (7 bases). Germline V gene sequence: CDR1 SGHRS, CDR2 YFSETQ. The CDR3 loop spans 18 amino acids. Trimming took 5 bases from V and 1 from J, leaving 21 bases between them. The CDR3 DNA sequence: TGCGCCAGCAGACCCGGATCTACGGGGGGCCGGAACACCGGGGAGCTGTTTTTT. This codes for CASRPGSTGGRNTGELFF.

The rearrangement joins TRBV7-9 to TRBJ2-7, with 7 bases that match TRBD1. The CDR3 contains 14 residues. The V gene end was trimmed by 5 bases and the J gene end by 1 base; junction bases not matched to a gene: 5. Germline-derived CDR1 and CDR2 are SEHNR and FQNEAQ (reference sequence). The CDR3 region is CASSPPQGSYEQYF. In DNA form, the CDR3 reads TGTGCCAGCAGCCCTCCACAGGGGTCCTACGAGCAGTACTTC.

V gene TRBV4-3 combines with J gene TRBJ2-1, with TRBD2 matching over 7 bases. The ends lost 4 bases at V and 10 bases at J; junction bases unmatched: 10. The CDR3 loop spans 14 amino acids. Germline values: CDR1 LGHNA, CDR2 YSLEER. DNA for the CDR3: TGCGCCAGCAGCCCGAAGGGAGGGGCGTACGAGCAGTTCTTC. It is translated as CASSPKGGAYEQFF.

This chain joins TRBV7-9 and TRBJ1-2, with D perhaps TRBD1 (6 bases). The CDR3 length is 16 residues. V was trimmed by 0 bases and J by 7 bases, leaving 18 bases between them. CDR1 and CDR2 (germline): SEHNR, FQNEAQ (reference sequence). The CDR3, as DNA: TGTGCCAGCAGCTTAGCAGAAAGACAGGACTCCGGTGGCTACACCTTC. Protein product: CASSLAERQDSGGYTF.

This clone was recorded a few times. The chain links TRBV29-1 to TRBJ2-3; 7 nucleotides align to TRBD1. Trimming cost V 1 base and J 5 bases; bases outside gene matches: 12. This CDR3 contains 16 residues. CDR1 is SQVTM and CDR2 is ANQGSEA in the germline V gene. The CDR3 spells CSVEVLYGTARDTQYF. CDR3 nucleotide sequence: TGCAGCGTTGAAGTACTATATGGGACAGCCCGAGATACGCAGTATTTT.

This CDR3 is CASSLQINSPLHF. CDR3 coding DNA: TGCGCCAGCAGCCTCCAGATAAATTCACCCCTCCACTTT. The chain couples TRBV5-1 to TRBJ1-6, with no clear D. The CDR3 spans 13 residues. V lost 4 bases, J lost 7 bases, and 9 bases lay in between. CDR1 and CDR2 (germline): SGHRS, YFSETQ.

This clone has only one observation. The chain couples TRBV7-9 to TRBJ1-4, with TRBD1 matching over 10 bases. Germline CDR1 reads SEHNR; CDR2 reads FQNEAQ (reference sequence). J gave up 0 bases and V 5 bases, and 0 bases lay outside the gene matches. The CDR3 length is 15 residues. This chain's CDR3 is CASSGQGATNEKLFF. The CDR3 nucleotides read TGTGCCAGCAGCGGACAGGGGGCAACTAATGAAAAACTGTTTTTT.

The chain has TRBV15 and TRBJ1-1; D is possibly TRBD1 (5 bases). Trimming took 0 bases from V and 5 from J, leaving 13 bases between them. This CDR3 is built from 15 residues. Germline values: CDR1 LNHNV, CDR2 YYDKDF (reference sequence). The DNA for the CDR3 is TGTGCCACCAGCAGAGATCGGGGGAAGGGTACTGAAGCTTTCTTT. This gives the protein CATSRDRGKGTEAFF.

This rearrangement joins TRBV7-9 to TRBJ1-3; no definite D call. V lost 1 base and J lost 11, with 12 bases in between. The CDR3 consists of 13 residues. CDR1 SEHNR and CDR2 FQNEAQ come from the germline V gene (reference sequence). For the CDR3, the DNA is TGTGCCAGCAGCTTAGACCCGCTGCGGGCCATATATTTT. Translation gives CASSLDPLRAIYF.

The J gene is TRBJ2-1, the V gene TRBV5-1; D ambiguous. This CDR3 has 14 amino acids. V was clipped by 3 bases and J by 0 bases, with 7 bases between them. Per germline, CDR1 SGHRS and CDR2 YFSETQ. CDR3 residues: CASSSANSYNEQFF. The CDR3 DNA reads as TGCGCCAGCAGCTCCGCGAACTCCTACAATGAGCAGTTCTTC.

The chain has TRBV29-1 and TRBJ1-1; TRBD1 might be the D (6 bases). V was pared by 7 bases and J by 3 bases, with 18 bases between. Germline lookup yields CDR1 SQVTM and CDR2 ANQGSEA. The CDR3 runs to 14 residues. CDR3 protein: CSATGNVRDTEAFF. In DNA, the CDR3 is TGCAGCGCCACAGGGAATGTTAGAGACACTGAAGCTTTCTTT.